This section outlines one T cell receptor beta chain sequence together with its context. This sample was taken from a study of blood T cell repertoires in COVID-19. About the research overall: The samples span acute and convalescent COVID-19 from the United States, Italy and Spain.

Sequencing was performed with immunoSEQ multiplex PCR; in TCRdb, only in-frame clones are kept and a portion is missing. The sample has some 110,000 clones; over 75% are singletons. CDR3 length equals 15 residues. Germline assignment: CDR1 SGDLS and CDR2 YYNGEE. V lost 4 bases, J lost 2 bases, and 6 bases stayed unmatched. The sequenced material came from peripheral blood. The chain uses TRBV9 and TRBJ2-3; 8 bases match TRBD2. This TCR was sampled from a man aged 55 to 70 with active or convalescent COVID-19. CDR3 nucleotides: TGTGCCAGCAGCTCTCGGGGGGGGACCACAGATACGCAGTATTTT. This gives the protein CASSSRGGTTDTQYF.